The T cell receptor (beta chain) under discussion was sequenced for a study of graft-versus-host responses after intestinal transplantation (dated by TCRdb to about 2021). Background on the whole study: Multivisceral, liver-intestinal, or isolated intestinal transplants were received by the recipients. A peak of at least 4% donor T cells among recipient peripheral blood mononuclear cells was the definition used for donor T cell macrochimerism. Rather than going through the commercial service, samples from a few later patients were sequenced in-house on an Illumina MiSeq and processed with MiXCR. Every recipient was given anti-thymocyte globulin induction, then maintenance tacrolimus and steroids for 3 to 4 years. After intestinal transplantation, graft-versus-host and host-versus-graft alloreactive T cell clones were followed in the graft, circulation and bone marrow using bulk TCR-beta CDR3 sequencing. To identify alloreactive clones, pre-transplant mixed lymphocyte reaction products were sequenced and compared with unstimulated pre-transplant donor and recipient T cells. A cohort of approximately 23 intestinal transplant recipients, including one retransplant, was enrolled, and a few patients lacking pretransplant specimens were excluded.

What the research found in general, with its limitations: Peak levels of circulating GvH clones were associated with declines in HvG clones early after transplant. The conclusions were limited by the relatively low number and heterogeneity of the intestinal transplant patients. Patients with donor T cell macrochimerism had high GvH to HvG T cell clonal ratios in their allografts. GvH clones were detected in recipient bone marrow, and some appeared earlier in ileal mucosa or blood, consistent with an intestinal mucosal origin.

A word on this clone: Its antigen has not been determined. No base quality values were provided; no much bigger clone lies one nucleotide off.

The time point tag for this specimen amounts to: cells obtained before transplantation from donor or recipient. CD3+CD4+ and CD3+CD8+ populations were FACS-sorted from unstimulated pre-transplant donor and recipient cells taken from spleen or lymph nodes. V is pared back by 4 bases and J by 3 bases, with 13 bases lying between the germline termini. Reading from cysteine to phenylalanine, the CDR3 counts 14 amino acids. The kept DNA is CDR3 alone, 42 bases in frame from the first base. The germline V gene (reference sequence) provides CDR1 SGHNT and CDR2 YYREEE. The library was built by means of the immunoSEQ multiplex PCR assay. In most patients, genomic DNA was isolated using the Qiagen DNeasy Blood and Tissue Kit and sent frozen to Adaptive Biotechnologies for TCR sequencing. Adaptive Biotechnologies carried out high-throughput TCR-beta CDR3 sequencing of genomic DNA for most patients. Processing in the source paper ran as follows. TCR sequencing data were retrieved from Adaptive's ImmunoSEQ software for roughly 17 patients, whereas a few other patients were processed with MiXCR and VDJtools. CD4 versus CD8 sorting errors were corrected by removing sequences found in both subsets at a frequency ratio below 5:1. CDR3 nucleotide sequences shared by donor and recipient were removed because the origin of these sequences could not be assigned. To count as alloreactive, a clone needed at least 2-fold expansion over unstimulated cells and a minimum CFSE-low frequency of 0.002% (template counts) or 0.001% (read counts). Clones were considered mappable if detected in sequenced pre-transplant spleen, lymph node, or MLR CFSE-low populations of the donor or recipient. The cumulative frequency of alloreactive clones was calculated as a percentage of all sequences, weighted by copy number. Entries here come from immuneACCESS through TCRdb and include only in-frame sequences with V and J called. Some clones fail to appear in such tables; in the studies checked, an unresolved V gene covers under half of the shortfall, and the cause of the remainder is unknown. The V and J calls and clone size come from that table; D and trimming were worked out from the DNA. The sample yields 100,000 to 130,000 clones; about nine tenths were counted once. The ten most abundant clones make up 0.71% of the sample.

The V and J genes are TRBV5-4 and TRBJ1-2; TRBD1 could be the D gene, as 6 bases match. The receptor was isolated from a human donor who was the organ donor for an intestinal transplant. Sequenced here: unstimulated CD4+ T cells sorted from spleen or lymph node cells, sampled before transplant. The bases are TGTGCCAGCAGCATACAGGGATATGACTATGGCTACACCTTC. It codes for CASSIQGYDYGYTF.